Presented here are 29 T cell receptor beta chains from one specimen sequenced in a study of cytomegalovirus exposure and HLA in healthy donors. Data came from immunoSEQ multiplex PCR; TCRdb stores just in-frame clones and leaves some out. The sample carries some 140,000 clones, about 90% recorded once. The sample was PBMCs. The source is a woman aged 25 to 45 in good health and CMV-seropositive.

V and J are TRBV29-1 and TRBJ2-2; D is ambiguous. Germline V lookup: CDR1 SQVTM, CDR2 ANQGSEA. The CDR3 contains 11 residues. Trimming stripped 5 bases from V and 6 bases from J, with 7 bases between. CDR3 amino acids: CSVPRAGELFF. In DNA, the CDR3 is TGCAGCGTTCCCCGGGCCGGGGAGCTGTTTTTT.

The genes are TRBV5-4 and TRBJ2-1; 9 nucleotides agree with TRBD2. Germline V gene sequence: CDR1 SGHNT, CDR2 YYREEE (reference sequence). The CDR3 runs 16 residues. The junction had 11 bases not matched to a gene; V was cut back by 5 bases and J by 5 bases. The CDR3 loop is CASRPPGTSRDNEQFF. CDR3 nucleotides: TGTGCCAGCAGACCCCCCGGGACTAGCAGGGACAATGAGCAGTTCTTC.

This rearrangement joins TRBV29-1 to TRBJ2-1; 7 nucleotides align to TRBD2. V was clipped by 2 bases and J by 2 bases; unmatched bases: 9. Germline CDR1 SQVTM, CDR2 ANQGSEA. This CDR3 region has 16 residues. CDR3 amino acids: CSVETPLGRAYNEQFF. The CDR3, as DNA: TGCAGCGTTGAAACCCCTCTAGGGAGGGCCTACAATGAGCAGTTCTTC.

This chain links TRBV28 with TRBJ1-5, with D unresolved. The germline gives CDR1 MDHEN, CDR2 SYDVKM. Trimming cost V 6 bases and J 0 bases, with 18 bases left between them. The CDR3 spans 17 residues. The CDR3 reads CASSPSAPTNSNQPQHF. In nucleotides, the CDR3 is TGTGCCAGCAGCCCCTCGGCACCGACTAATAGCAATCAGCCCCAGCATTTT.

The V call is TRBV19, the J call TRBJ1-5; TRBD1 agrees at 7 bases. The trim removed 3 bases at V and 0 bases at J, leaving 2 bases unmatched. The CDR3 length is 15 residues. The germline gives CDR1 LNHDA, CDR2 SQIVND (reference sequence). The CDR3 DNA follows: TGTGCCAGTAGTATTTGGGACAGTAGCAATCAGCCCCAGCATTTT. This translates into CASSIWDSSNQPQHF.

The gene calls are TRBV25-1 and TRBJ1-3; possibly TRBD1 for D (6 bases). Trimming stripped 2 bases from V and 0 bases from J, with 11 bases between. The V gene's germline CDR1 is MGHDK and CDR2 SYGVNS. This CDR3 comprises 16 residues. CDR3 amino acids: CASSEPDRPSGNTIYF. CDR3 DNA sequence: TGTGCCAGCAGTGAACCCGACAGGCCCTCTGGAAACACCATATATTTT. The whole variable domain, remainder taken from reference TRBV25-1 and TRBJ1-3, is EADIYQTPRYLVIGTGKKITLECSQTMGHDKMYWYQQDPGMELHLIHYSYGVNSTEKGDLSSESTVSRIRTEHFPLTLESARPSHTSQYLCASSEPDRPSGNTIYFGEGSWLTVV.

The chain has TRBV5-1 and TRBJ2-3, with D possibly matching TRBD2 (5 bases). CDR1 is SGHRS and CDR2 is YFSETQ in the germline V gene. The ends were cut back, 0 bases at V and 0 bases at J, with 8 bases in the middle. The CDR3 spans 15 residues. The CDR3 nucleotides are TGCGCCAGCAGCTTGGGATGGACTAGCACAGATACGCAGTATTTT. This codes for CASSLGWTSTDTQYF.

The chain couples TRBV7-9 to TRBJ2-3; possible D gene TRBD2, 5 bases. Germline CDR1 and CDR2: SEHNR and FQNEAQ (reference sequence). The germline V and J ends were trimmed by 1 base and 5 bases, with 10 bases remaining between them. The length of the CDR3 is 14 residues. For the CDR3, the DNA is TGTGCCAGCAGCTTAGGGCTAGCAAGAGATACGCAGTATTTT. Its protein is CASSLGLARDTQYF.

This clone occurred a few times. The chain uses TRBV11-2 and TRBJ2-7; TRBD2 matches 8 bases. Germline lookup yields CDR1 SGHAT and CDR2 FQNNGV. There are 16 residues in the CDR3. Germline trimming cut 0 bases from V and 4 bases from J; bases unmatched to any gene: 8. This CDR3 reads CASSLDFSGSVYEQYF. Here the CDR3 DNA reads TGTGCCAGCAGCTTAGACTTCAGCGGGAGCGTGTACGAGCAGTACTTC.

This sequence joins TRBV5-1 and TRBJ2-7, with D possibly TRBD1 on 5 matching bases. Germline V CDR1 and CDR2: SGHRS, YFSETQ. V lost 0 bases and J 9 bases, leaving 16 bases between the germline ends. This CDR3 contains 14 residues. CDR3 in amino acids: CASSLDRSGFGQYF. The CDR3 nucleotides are TGCGCCAGCAGCTTGGACAGGTCTGGTTTCGGGCAGTACTTC.

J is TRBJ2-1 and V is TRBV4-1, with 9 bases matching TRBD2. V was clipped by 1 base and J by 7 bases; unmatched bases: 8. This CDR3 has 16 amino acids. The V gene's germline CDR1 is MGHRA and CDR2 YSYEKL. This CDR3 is CASSQVVSGSRNEQFF. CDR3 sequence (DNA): TGCGCCAGCAGCCAAGTAGTTAGCGGGAGTAGAAATGAGCAGTTCTTC.

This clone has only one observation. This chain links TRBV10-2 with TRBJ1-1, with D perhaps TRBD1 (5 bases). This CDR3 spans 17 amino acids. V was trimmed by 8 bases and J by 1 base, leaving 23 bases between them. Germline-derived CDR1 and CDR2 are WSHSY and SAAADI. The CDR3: CASRWAQVSTGNTEAFF. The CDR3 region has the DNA TGCGCCAGCCGTTGGGCACAGGTCTCTACCGGGAACACTGAAGCTTTCTTT.

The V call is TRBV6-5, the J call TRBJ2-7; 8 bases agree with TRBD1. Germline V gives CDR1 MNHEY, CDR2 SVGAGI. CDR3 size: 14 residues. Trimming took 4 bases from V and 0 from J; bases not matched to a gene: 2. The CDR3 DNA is TGTGCCAGCAGTTGGGACAGGAGCTCCTACGAGCAGTACTTC. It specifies CASSWDRSSYEQYF.

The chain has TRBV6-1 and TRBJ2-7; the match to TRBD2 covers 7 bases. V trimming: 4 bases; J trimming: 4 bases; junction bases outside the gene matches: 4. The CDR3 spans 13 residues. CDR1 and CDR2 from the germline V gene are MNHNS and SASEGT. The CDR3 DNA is TGTGCCAGCAGTGGGGGGAGGGGATACGAGCAGTACTTC. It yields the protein CASSGGRGYEQYF.

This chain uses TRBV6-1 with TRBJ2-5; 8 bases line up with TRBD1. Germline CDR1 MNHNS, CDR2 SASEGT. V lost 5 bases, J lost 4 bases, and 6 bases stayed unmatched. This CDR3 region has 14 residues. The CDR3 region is CASSSRTGRETQYF. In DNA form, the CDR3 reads TGTGCCAGCAGTTCAAGGACAGGGAGAGAGACCCAGTACTTC.

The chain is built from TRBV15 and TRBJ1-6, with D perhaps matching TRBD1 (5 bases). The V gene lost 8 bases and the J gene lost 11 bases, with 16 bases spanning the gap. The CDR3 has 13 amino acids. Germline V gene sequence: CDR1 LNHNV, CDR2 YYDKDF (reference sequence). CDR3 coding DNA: TGTGCCACCGCAACCCGTACGGGGGCACCCCTCCACTTT. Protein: CATATRTGAPLHF. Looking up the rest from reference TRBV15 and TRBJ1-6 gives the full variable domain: DAMVIQNPRYQVTQFGKPVTLSCSQTLNHNVMYWYQQKSSQAPKLLFHYYDKDFNNEADTPDNFQSRRPNTSFCFLDIRSPGLGDTAMYLCATATRTGAPLHFGNGTRLTVT.

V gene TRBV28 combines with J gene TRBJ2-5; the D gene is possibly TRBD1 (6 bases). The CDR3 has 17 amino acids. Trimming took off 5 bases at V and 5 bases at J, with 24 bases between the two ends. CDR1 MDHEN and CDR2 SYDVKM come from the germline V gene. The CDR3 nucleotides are TGTGCCAGCAGTCCTTACCACAGGGACGGGGCCAGGGAGACCCAGTACTTC. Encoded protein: CASSPYHRDGARETQYF.

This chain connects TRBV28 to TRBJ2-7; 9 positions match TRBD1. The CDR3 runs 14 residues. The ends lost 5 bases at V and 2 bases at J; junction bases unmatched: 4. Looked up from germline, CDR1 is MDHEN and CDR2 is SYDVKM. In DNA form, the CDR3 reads TGTGCCAGCAGTGACCGGACAGGGGCCTACGAGCAGTACTTC. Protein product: CASSDRTGAYEQYF. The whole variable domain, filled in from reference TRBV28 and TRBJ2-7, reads DVKVTQSSRYLVKRTGEKVFLECVQDMDHENMFWYRQDPGLGLRLIYFSYDVKMKEKGDIPEGYSVSREKKERFSLILESASTNQTSMYLCASSDRTGAYEQYFGPGTRLTVT.

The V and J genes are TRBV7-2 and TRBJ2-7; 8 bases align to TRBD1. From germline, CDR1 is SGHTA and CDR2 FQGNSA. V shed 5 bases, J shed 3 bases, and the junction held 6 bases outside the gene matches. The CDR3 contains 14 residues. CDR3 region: CASSQGASIYEQYF. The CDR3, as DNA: TGTGCCAGCAGCCAGGGGGCCAGTATCTACGAGCAGTACTTC.

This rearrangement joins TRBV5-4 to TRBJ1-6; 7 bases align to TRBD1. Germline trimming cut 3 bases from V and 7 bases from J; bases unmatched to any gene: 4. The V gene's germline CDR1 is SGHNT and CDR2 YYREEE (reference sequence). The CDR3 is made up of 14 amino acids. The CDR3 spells CASSSKQGNSPLHF. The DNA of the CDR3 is TGTGCCAGCAGCTCCAAACAGGGGAATTCACCCCTCCACTTT.

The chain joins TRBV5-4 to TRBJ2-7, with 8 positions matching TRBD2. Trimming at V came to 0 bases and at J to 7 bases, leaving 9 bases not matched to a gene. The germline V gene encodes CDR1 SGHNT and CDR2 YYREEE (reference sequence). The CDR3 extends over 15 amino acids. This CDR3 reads CASSLGGLASWEQYF. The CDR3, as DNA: TGTGCCAGCAGCTTGGGTGGACTAGCATCGTGGGAGCAGTACTTC.

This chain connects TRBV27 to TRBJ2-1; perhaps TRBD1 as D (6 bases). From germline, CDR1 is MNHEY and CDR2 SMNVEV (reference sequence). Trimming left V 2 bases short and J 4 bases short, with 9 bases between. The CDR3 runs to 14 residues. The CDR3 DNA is TGTGCCAGCAGTTTAAGGGGGTTTTACAATGAGCAGTTCTTC. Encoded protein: CASSLRGFYNEQFF.

The CDR3 sequence is CASSEWGDTIYF. The CDR3 coding sequence is TGTGCCAGCAGCGAGTGGGGGGACACCATATATTTT. The chain joins TRBV11-2 to TRBJ1-3; possibly TRBD1 for D (5 bases). Per the germline V gene, CDR1 is SGHAT and CDR2 is FQNNGV. The CDR3 has 12 amino acids. The V end was cut by 5 bases, the J end by 8 bases, with 10 bases between.

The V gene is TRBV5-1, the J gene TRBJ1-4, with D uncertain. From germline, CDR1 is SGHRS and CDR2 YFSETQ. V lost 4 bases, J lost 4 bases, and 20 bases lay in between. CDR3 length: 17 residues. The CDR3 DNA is TGCGCCAGCAGCCCTCTCCCGGGGAAGTCAGTTAATGAAAAACTGTTTTTT. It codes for CASSPLPGKSVNEKLFF.

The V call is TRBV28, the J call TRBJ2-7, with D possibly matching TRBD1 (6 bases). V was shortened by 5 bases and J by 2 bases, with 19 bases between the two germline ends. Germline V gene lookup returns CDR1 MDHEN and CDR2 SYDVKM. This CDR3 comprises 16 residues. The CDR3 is CASSPPGTLMTYEQYF. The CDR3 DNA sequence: TGTGCCAGCAGTCCCCCGGGGACACTGATGACCTACGAGCAGTACTTC.

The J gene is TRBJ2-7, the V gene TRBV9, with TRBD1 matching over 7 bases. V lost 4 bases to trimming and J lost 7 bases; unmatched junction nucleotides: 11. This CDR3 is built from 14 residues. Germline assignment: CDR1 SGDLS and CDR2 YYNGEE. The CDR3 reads CASSPRDRVREQYF. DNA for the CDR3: TGTGCCAGCAGCCCACGAGACAGGGTCAGGGAGCAGTACTTC. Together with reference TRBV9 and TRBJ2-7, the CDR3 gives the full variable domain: DSGVTQTPKHLITATGQRVTLRCSPRSGDLSVYWYQQSLDQGLQFLIQYYNGEERAKGNILERFSAQQFPDLHSELNLSSLELGDSALYFCASSPRDRVREQYFGPGTRLTVT.

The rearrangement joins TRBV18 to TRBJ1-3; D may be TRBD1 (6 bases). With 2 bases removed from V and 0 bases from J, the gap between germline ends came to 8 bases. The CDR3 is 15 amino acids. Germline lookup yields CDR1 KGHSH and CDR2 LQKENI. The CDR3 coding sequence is TGTGCCAGCTCACCAAGGGGGTCCTCTGGAAACACCATATATTTT. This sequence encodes CASSPRGSSGNTIYF.

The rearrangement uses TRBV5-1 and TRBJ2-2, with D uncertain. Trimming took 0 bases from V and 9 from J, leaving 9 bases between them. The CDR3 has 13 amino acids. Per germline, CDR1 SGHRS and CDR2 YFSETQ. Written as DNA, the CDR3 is TGCGCCAGCAGCTTGGGTATACACCGGGAGCTGTTTTTT. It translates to CASSLGIHRELFF.

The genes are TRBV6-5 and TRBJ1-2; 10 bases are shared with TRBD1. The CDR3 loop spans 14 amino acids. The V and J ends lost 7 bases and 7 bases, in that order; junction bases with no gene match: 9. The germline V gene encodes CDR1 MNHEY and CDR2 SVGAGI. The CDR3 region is CASKFGTGAGGYTF. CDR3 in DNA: TGTGCCAGCAAATTCGGGACAGGGGCCGGTGGCTACACCTTC.